This TCR beta chain was identified during a study of blood T cells in healthy people across ages. A second PCR, run for roughly 7 to 11 cycles, used a sample-barcoded 5' primer plus a J-beta primer mix. TCRdb recomputed calls from the 5' RACE reads with MiXCR, one row per CDR3 protein. The table lists about 770,000 distinct CDR3 sequences, under 45% of them singletons. Sequencing used blood. The receptor's source is a man aged 55 to 69 in good health.

The CDR3 reads CASSWDGTSNQPQHF. In nucleotides, the CDR3 is TGTGCCAGCAGCTGGGACGGGACAAGCAATCAGCCCCAGCATTTT. The V call is TRBV7-9, the J call TRBJ1-5; the D gene is possibly TRBD1 (6 bases). Germline values: CDR1 SEHNR, CDR2 FQNEAQ (reference sequence). V was cut by 4 bases and J by 1 base, with 11 bases left in between. This CDR3 contains 15 residues.